What follows are 4 T cell receptor beta chains derived from one specimen sequenced in a study of blood T cell repertoires in COVID-19 (TCRdb year 2020). Receptor libraries were prepared by the immunoSEQ multiplex PCR assay. What TCRdb holds here is the immuneACCESS table cut down to in-frame rearrangements. Part of the clones is not present; checked against another copy, under half of the missing clones reflect an unresolved V gene, and the others are unexplained. This sample holds about 46,000 clones; 88% were observed only once. The ten biggest clones cover roughly 7.4% of the sample. Specimen: peripheral blood. All receptors derive from a man aged 45-65 years with acute or convalescent COVID-19.

V is TRBV6-2 or TRBV6-3 and J is TRBJ1-2; D perhaps matches TRBD1 (5 bases). CDR3 length: 13 amino acids. In germline, CDR1 is MNHEY, CDR2 SVGEGT. V dropped 2 bases and J dropped 3 bases, with 7 bases sitting between them. The CDR3 sequence is CASSYDRDYGYTF. As DNA, the CDR3 is TGTGCCAGCAGTTACGACAGAGACTATGGCTACACCTTC.

The chain links TRBV12-5 to TRBJ2-1; TRBD1 might be the D (6 bases). This CDR3 comprises 13 residues. The V end lost 2 bases, the J end lost 15 bases, and 17 bases lay between the germline ends. CDR1 is LGHNT and CDR2 is FRNRAP in the germline V gene. CDR3 in DNA: TGTGCTAGTGGTTTGTACCGGACAGAAGGTCTGTTCTTC. Translated: CASGLYRTEGLFF.

This clone occurred a few times. The rearrangement links TRBV9 to TRBJ2-2; the D gene is possibly TRBD1 (6 bases). Germline CDR1 and CDR2: SGDLS and YYNGEE. CDR3 length: 15 residues. Trimming took 3 bases from V and 2 from J, leaving 11 bases between them. CDR3 coding DNA: TGTGCCAGCAGCGGATCAGGGGCTAACACCGGGGAGCTGTTTTTT. It translates to CASSGSGANTGELFF.

The chain is built from TRBV5-1 and TRBJ1-5; 7 positions match TRBD1. Germline trimming cut 0 bases from V and 0 bases from J; bases unmatched to any gene: 3. The germline gives CDR1 SGHRS, CDR2 YFSETQ. The CDR3 spans 16 residues. CDR3 in amino acids: CASSLGGTDSNQPQHF. CDR3 sequence (DNA): TGCGCCAGCAGCTTGGGGGGGACAGATAGCAATCAGCCCCAGCATTTT.